The sequence of this T cell receptor (beta chain) was determined in a study of cytomegalovirus exposure and HLA in healthy donors. Background on the study: Some 85 million unique TCRs, all from HLA-typed donors, were included in an early release of the data. General observations from the study: The study put around 180 TCR beta chains on its list as cytomegalovirus-associated.

CDR3 size: 12 residues. Trimming took off 3 bases at V and 5 bases at J, with 7 bases between the two ends. Germline CDR1 reads MDHEN; CDR2 reads SYDVKM. Among the donors, all were healthy bone marrow donors. PCR amplification relied on 60 Vbeta primers (plus 13 Jbeta primers). Clones were sequenced by immunoSEQ multiplex PCR, and TCRdb holds only the in-frame ones, with some missing. Of approximately 170,000 clones in the sample, about four fifths were seen once. This clone was seen only a few times. What it binds is not known. The chain employs TRBV28 and TRBJ1-2; D is undetermined. Sequenced material: PBMCs. This clonotype originated in a woman aged 45-65 years in good health and CMV-seronegative. DNA of the CDR3: TGTGCCAGCAGTTTGAGTGAATATGGCTACACCTTC. Residues: CASSLSEYGYTF.